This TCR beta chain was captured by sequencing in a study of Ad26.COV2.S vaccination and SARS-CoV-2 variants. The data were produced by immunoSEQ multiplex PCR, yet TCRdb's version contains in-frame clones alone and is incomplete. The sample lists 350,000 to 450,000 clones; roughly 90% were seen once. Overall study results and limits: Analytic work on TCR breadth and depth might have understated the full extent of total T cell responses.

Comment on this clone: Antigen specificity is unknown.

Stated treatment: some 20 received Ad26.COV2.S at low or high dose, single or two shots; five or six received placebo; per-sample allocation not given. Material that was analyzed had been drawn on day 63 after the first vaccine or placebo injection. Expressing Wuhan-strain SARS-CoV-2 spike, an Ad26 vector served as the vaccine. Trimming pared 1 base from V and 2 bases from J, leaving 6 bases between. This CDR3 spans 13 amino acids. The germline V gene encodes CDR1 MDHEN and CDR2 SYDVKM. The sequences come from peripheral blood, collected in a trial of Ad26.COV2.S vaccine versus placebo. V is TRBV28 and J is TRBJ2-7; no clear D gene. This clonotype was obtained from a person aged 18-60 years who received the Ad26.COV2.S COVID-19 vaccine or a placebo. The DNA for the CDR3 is TGTGCCAGCAGTTTATCCCAAGCCTACGAGCAGTACTTC. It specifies CASSLSQAYEQYF.